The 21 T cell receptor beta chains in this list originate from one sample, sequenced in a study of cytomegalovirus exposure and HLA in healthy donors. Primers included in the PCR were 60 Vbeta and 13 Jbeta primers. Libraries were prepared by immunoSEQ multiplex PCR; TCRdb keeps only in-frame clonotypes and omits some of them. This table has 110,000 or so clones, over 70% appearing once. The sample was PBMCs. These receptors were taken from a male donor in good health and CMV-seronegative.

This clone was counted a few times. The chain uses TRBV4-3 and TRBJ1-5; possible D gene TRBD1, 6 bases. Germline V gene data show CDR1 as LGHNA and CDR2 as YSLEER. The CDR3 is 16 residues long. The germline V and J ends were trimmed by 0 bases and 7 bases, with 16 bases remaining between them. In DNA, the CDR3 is TGCGCCAGCAGCCAAGAGGTTGGCAGGGGCTACCAGCCCCAGCATTTT. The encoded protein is CASSQEVGRGYQPQHF.

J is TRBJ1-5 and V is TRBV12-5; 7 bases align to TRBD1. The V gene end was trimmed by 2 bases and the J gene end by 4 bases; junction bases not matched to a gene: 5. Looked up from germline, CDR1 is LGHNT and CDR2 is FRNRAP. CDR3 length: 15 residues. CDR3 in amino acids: CASGLFGTVNQPQHF. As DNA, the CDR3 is TGTGCTAGTGGTTTGTTCGGGACAGTTAATCAGCCCCAGCATTTT.

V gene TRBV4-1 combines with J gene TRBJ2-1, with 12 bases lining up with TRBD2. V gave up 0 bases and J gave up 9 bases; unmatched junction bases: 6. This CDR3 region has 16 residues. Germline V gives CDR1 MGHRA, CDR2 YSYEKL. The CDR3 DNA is TGCGCCAGCAGCCAAGAAAGGACTAGCGGGATTGGTGAGCAGTTCTTC. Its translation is CASSQERTSGIGEQFF.

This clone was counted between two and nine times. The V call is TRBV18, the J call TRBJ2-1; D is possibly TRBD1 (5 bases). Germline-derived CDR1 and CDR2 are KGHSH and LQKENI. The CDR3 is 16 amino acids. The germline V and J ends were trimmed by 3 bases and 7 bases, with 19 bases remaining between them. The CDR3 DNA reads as TGTGCCAGCTCACCCCCGTTGATTGCGAAGGGGAATGAGCAGTTCTTC. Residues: CASSPPLIAKGNEQFF.

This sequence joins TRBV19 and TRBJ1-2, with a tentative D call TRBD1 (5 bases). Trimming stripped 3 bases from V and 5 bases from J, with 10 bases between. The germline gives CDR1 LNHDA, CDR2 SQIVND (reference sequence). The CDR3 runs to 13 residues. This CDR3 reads CASSMWGPYGYTF. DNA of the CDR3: TGTGCCAGTAGTATGTGGGGCCCTTATGGCTACACCTTC.

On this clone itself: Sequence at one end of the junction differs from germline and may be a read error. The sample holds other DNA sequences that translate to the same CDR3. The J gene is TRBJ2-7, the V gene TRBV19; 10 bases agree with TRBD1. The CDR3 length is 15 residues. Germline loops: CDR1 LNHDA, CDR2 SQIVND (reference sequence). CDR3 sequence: CASSITGTGVHEQYF. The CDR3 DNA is TGCGCCAGTAGCATTACCGGGACAGGGGTGCACGAGCAGTACTTC.

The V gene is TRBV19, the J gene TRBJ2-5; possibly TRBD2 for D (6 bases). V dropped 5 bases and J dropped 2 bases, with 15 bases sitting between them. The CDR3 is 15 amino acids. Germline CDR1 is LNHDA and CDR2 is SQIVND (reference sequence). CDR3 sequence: CASSEDGSVQETQYF. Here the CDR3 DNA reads TGTGCCAGTAGTGAGGACGGGAGCGTTCAAGAGACCCAGTACTTC.

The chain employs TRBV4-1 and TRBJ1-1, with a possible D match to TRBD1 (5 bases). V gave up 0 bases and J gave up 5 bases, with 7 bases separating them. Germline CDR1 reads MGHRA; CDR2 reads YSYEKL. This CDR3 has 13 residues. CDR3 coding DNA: TGCGCCAGCAGCCAAGATCGGGGGACTGAAGCTTTCTTT. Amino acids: CASSQDRGTEAFF.

The CDR3 DNA reads as TGTGCCAGCAGCTATACAGATACGCAGTATTTT. Translation: CASSYTDTQYF. The chain recombines TRBV2 with TRBJ2-3; D unclear. There are 11 residues in the CDR3. Germline lookup yields CDR1 SNHLY and CDR2 FYNNEI. With 6 bases removed from V and 3 bases from J, the gap between germline ends came to 4 bases.

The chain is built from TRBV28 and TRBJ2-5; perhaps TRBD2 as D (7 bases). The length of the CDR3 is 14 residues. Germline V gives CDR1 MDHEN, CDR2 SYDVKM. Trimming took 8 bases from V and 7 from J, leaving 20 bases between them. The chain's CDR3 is CASGRGARGATQYF. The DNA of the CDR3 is TGTGCCAGCGGGAGGGGGGCGCGTGGGGCGACCCAGTACTTC.

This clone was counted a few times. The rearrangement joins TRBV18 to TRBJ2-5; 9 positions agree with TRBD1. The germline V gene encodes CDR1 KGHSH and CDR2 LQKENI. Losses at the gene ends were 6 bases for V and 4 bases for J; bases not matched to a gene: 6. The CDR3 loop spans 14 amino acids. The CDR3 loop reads CASSPGTGLETQYF. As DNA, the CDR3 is TGTGCCAGCTCTCCCGGGACAGGGCTAGAGACCCAGTACTTC.

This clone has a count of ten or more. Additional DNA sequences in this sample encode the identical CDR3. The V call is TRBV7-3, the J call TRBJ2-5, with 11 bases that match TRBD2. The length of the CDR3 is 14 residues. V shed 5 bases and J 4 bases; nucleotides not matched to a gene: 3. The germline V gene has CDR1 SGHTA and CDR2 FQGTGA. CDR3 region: CASSPGTSGETQYF. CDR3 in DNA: TGTGCCAGCAGCCCCGGGACTAGCGGAGAGACCCAGTACTTC.

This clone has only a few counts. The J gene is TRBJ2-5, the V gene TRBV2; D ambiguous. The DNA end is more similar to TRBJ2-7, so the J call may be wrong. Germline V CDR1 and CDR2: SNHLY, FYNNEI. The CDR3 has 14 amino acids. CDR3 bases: TGTGCCAGCAGTGAAGGGCCACAGCTCTACGAGCAGTACTTC. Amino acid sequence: CASSEGPQLYEQYF.

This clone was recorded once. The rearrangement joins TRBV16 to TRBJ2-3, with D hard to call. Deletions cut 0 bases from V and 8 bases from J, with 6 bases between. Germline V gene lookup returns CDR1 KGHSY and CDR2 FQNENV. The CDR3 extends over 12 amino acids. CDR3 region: CASSQSARTQYF. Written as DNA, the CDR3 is TGTGCCAGCAGCCAATCCGCGCGTACGCAGTATTTT.

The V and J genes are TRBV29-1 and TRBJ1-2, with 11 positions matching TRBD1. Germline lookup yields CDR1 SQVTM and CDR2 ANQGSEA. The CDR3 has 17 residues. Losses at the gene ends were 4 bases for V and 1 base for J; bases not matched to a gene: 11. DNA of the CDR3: TGCAGCGTTGGTCCGGGACAGGGGGGTCAGAATAACTATGGCTACACCTTC. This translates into CSVGPGQGGQNNYGYTF.

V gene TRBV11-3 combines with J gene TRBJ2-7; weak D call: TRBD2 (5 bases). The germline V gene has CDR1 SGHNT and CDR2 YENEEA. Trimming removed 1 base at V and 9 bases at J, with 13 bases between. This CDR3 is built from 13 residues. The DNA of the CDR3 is TGTGCCAGCAGCTTAGCGCACGGACTCCTGCAGTACTTC. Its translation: CASSLAHGLLQYF.

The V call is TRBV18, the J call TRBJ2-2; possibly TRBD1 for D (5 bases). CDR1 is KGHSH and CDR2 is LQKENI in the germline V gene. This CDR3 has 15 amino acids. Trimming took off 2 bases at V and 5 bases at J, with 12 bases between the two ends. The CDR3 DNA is TGTGCCAGCTCACCAACACAGGTTTTGACCGGGGAGCTGTTTTTT. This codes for CASSPTQVLTGELFF.

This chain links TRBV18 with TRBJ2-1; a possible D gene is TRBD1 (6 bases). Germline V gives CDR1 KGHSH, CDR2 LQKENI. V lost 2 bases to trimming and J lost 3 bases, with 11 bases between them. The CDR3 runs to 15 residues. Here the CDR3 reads CASSPEGGYYNEQFF. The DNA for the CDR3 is TGTGCCAGCTCACCAGAAGGGGGATACTACAATGAGCAGTTCTTC. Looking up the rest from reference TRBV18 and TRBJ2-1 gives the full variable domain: NAGVMQNPRHLVRRRGQEARLRCSPMKGHSHVYWYRQLPEEGLKFMVYLQKENIIDESGMPKERFSAEFPKEGPSILRIQQVVRGDSAAYFCASSPEGGYYNEQFFGPGTRLTVL.

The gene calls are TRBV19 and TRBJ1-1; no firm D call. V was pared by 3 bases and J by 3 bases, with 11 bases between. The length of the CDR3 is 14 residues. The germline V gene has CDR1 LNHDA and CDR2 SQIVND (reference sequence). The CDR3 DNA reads TGTGCCAGTAGTATCCCGCAGGCGTACACTGAAGCTTTCTTT. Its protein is CASSIPQAYTEAFF.

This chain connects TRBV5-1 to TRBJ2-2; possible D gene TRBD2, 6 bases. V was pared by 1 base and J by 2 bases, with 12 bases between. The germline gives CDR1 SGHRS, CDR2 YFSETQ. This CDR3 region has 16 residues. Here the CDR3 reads CASSLLASANTGELFF. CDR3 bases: TGCGCCAGCAGCTTGTTGGCTAGCGCAAACACCGGGGAGCTGTTTTTT.

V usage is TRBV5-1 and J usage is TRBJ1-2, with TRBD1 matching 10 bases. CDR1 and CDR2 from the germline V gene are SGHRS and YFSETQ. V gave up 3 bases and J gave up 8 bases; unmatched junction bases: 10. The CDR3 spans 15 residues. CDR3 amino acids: CASSWPGTGVQGYTF. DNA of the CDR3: TGCGCCAGCAGCTGGCCCGGGACAGGGGTCCAAGGCTACACCTTC.